A single TCR beta chain is shown here with its context. As yet, its antigen is unknown. The data stem from a study of shared clonotypes between healthy human individuals. Study results and limitations: Clonotype sharing among donors likely depends on sequencing depth. Collection of samples was limited to blood; tissue repertoires likely differ.

Germline values: CDR1 GTSNPN, CDR2 SVGIG (reference sequence). The CDR3 contains 14 residues. Trimming removed 1 base from V and 1 base from J, with 9 bases in between. Template for every sorted-subset replicate PCR totaled roughly 210 ng DNA, 30,000 to 35,000 T cell genomes. Here immunoSEQ multiplex PCR was the method, and the copy in TCRdb shows in-frame clones only, minus some. There are hundreds of thousands of clones in the sample; 96% occur only once, and around 0.25% lies in the top ten. CD45RO negativity and positive selection for CCR7 defined naive CD8 cells, a population that excluded terminally differentiated effector memory CD45RA+ cells. Every contributor of samples was a Caucasian grown-up residing in Nashville, Tennessee.

The source material was naive CD8+ T cells sorted from blood. This receptor was taken from a man under 40 in good health. The chain links TRBV30 to TRBJ2-3; a possible D gene is TRBD1 (5 bases). CDR3 region: CAWSALGRTDTQYF. CDR3 sequence (DNA): TGTGCCTGGAGTGCCCTGGGGCGCACAGATACGCAGTATTTT.